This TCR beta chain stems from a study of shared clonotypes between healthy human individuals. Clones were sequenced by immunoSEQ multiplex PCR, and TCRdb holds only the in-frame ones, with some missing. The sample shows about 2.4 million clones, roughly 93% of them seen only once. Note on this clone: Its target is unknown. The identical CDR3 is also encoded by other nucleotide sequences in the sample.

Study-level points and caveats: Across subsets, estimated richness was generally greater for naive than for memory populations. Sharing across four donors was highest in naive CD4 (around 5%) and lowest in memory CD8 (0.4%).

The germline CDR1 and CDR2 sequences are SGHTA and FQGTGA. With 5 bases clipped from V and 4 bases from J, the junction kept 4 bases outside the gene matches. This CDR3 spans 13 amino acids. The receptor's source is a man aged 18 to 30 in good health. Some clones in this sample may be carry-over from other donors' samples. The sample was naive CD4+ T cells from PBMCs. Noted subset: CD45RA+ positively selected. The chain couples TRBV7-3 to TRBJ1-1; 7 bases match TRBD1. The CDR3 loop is CASSPRQGTEAFF. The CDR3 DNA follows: TGTGCCAGCAGCCCAAGACAGGGCACTGAAGCTTTCTTT.